Shown below are 32 T cell receptor beta chains from a single sample sequenced in a study of T-cell memory formation after mild COVID-19. TCRdb ran MiXCR on the 5' RACE reads and lists one entry per CDR3 protein. The data contain about half a million distinct CDR3 sequences, over 15% of them singletons. The sample was PBMCs or a T cell subset sorted from them (not recorded which). The receptors derive from an adult woman who had mild COVID-19 (a few samples of this study predate the infection). Cell type and time point are not known.

The rearrangement joins TRBV5-1 to TRBJ2-6; 8 nucleotides align to TRBD1. This CDR3 contains 18 residues. Germline assignment: CDR1 SGHRS and CDR2 YFSETQ. V was pared by 0 bases and J by 1 base, with 6 bases of the junction left unmatched. The CDR3: CASSLEAGGLSGANVLTF. In DNA, the CDR3 is TGCGCCAGCAGCTTGGAGGCAGGGGGCCTATCTGGGGCCAACGTCCTGACTTTC.

This chain joins TRBV12-3 or TRBV12-4 and TRBJ2-5; no definite D call. V lost 10 bases, J lost 5 bases, and 17 bases lay in between. CDR3 length equals 13 residues. CDR3 sequence: CATSGSPRETQYF. As DNA, the CDR3 is TGTGCCACGTCTGGGTCGCCCAGGGAGACCCAGTACTTC.

With respect to this clonotype: Its ends do not fully match the called genes, so a read error is possible. The chain employs TRBV11-3 and TRBJ2-3, with no clear D. CDR1 is SGHNT, CDR2 YENEEA, per germline. The length of the CDR3 is 15 residues. CDR3 sequence: CTSSFKRHTTDTQYF. The CDR3 DNA sequence: TGTACCAGCAGCTTCAAAAGGCACACTACAGATACGCAGTATTTT.

This clonotype has only a few counts. The V gene is TRBV2, the J gene TRBJ2-2; TRBD2 is a possible D gene (6 bases). Per germline, CDR1 SNHLY and CDR2 FYNNEI. V dropped 3 bases and J dropped 5 bases, with 16 bases sitting between them. This CDR3 spans 16 amino acids. Here the CDR3 DNA reads TGTGCCAGCAGTGACCCAACGGGAAGCGGGACCGGGGAGCTGTTTTTT. Encoded protein: CASSDPTGSGTGELFF.

The chain employs TRBV5-6 and TRBJ2-7; D might be TRBD1 or TRBD2, each matching 5 bases. The CDR3 has 14 residues. Germline V gene data show CDR1 as SGHDT and CDR2 as YYEEEE. V lost 0 bases and J 7 bases, leaving 14 bases between the germline ends. The CDR3 loop is CASSLVVSEGEQYF. For the CDR3, the DNA is TGTGCCAGCAGCTTGGTCGTATCCGAGGGGGAGCAGTACTTC.

The V gene is TRBV6-6, the J gene TRBJ2-3; 9 positions agree with TRBD2. The CDR3 is 15 residues long. With V trimmed by 5 bases and J by 4 bases, 7 bases remained unmatched. Per the germline V gene, CDR1 is MNHNY and CDR2 is SVGAGI (reference sequence). Here the CDR3 DNA reads TGTGCCAGCAGTCCCTCGAGCGGGAGGCCAGATACGCAGTATTTT. As protein: CASSPSSGRPDTQYF.

The CDR3 loop is CSASIPDTQYF. The CDR3 region has the DNA TGCAGTGCTTCTATACCGGATACGCAGTATTTT. The chain recombines TRBV20-1 with TRBJ2-3; D unclear. Between the trimmed V and J ends, which lost 5 bases and 6 bases, there was a span of 9 bases. Per the germline V gene, CDR1 is DFQATT and CDR2 is SNEGSKA (reference sequence). This CDR3 is built from 11 residues.

This clonotype occurred many times. This sequence joins TRBV9 and TRBJ2-1; D might be TRBD2 (5 bases). Trimming removed 0 bases from V and 3 bases from J, with 7 bases in between. Per germline, CDR1 SGDLS and CDR2 YYNGEE. This CDR3 spans 14 amino acids. CDR3 residues: CASSVGEGYNEQFF. The CDR3 nucleotides are TGTGCCAGCAGCGTAGGTGAGGGCTACAATGAGCAGTTCTTC.

V gene TRBV15 combines with J gene TRBJ1-2, with D hard to call. CDR1 and CDR2 from the germline V gene are LNHNV and YYDKDF (reference sequence). V was clipped by 1 base and J by 6 bases, with 15 bases between them. This CDR3 has 15 amino acids. The chain's CDR3 is CATSRAAGGPHGYTF. As DNA, the CDR3 is TGTGCCACCAGCAGAGCTGCAGGTGGCCCTCATGGCTACACCTTC.

This clonotype was detected ten times or more. The chain combines TRBV5-4 with TRBJ2-5; 12 nucleotides align to TRBD2. Germline V gene lookup returns CDR1 SGHNT and CDR2 YYREEE (reference sequence). The CDR3 has 13 residues. Trimming removed 6 bases from V and 5 bases from J; junction bases left unmatched: 2. The CDR3 DNA reads as TGTGCCAGCACGACTAGCGGGAGTGAGACCCAGTACTTC. Translation: CASTTSGSETQYF.

This clonotype was counted between two and nine times. The chain couples TRBV6-5 to TRBJ2-1, with 9 bases that match TRBD2. Trimming cost V 4 bases and J 4 bases; bases outside gene matches: 11. Per germline, CDR1 MNHEY and CDR2 SVGAGI. This CDR3 is 17 amino acids long. CDR3 residues: CASSSDPVAGVYNEQFF. CDR3 nucleotides: TGTGCCAGCAGTTCGGACCCGGTAGCGGGAGTATACAATGAGCAGTTCTTC.

This clonotype was found a few times. The V gene is TRBV20-1, the J gene TRBJ1-1; D is ambiguous. The germline V gene has CDR1 DFQATT and CDR2 SNEGSKA (reference sequence). The CDR3 length is 12 residues. V lost 3 bases to trimming and J lost 1 base, with 6 bases between them. CDR3 amino acids: CSASAENTEAFF. CDR3 nucleotides: TGCAGTGCTAGCGCCGAGAACACTGAAGCTTTCTTT.

This clonotype turned up a few times. The rearrangement uses TRBV7-2 and TRBJ2-3, with 7 bases matching TRBD2. From germline, CDR1 is SGHTA and CDR2 FQGNSA. This CDR3 contains 16 residues. The J segment lost 1 base and the V segment lost 5 bases, leaving 9 bases of the junction unmatched. CDR3: CASSGGGSVGTDTQYF. DNA of the CDR3: TGTGCCAGCAGCGGGGGGGGGTCCGTGGGCACAGATACGCAGTATTTT.

CDR3 in amino acids: CASSWGQNQPQHF. CDR3 nucleotides: TGCGCCAGCAGCTGGGGACAGAATCAGCCCCAGCATTTT. The chain carries TRBV5-1 and TRBJ1-5; the match to TRBD1 covers 7 bases. Germline-derived CDR1 and CDR2 are SGHRS and YFSETQ. The CDR3 covers 13 residues. J lost 4 bases, V lost 3 bases, and 1 base had no gene match.

In this sample, this clonotype turned up a few times. V usage is TRBV20-1 and J usage is TRBJ1-1; D gene uncertain. The CDR3 spans 13 residues. Germline lookup yields CDR1 DFQATT and CDR2 SNEGSKA (reference sequence). The ends were cut back, 2 bases at V and 3 bases at J, with 10 bases in the middle. The CDR3 region is CSARPLGDTEAFF. The CDR3, as DNA: TGCAGTGCTAGACCTCTGGGTGACACTGAAGCTTTCTTT.

This chain uses TRBV6-6 with TRBJ2-7; the D is unclear. The CDR3 is 13 amino acids. V lost 2 bases, J lost 2 bases, and 7 bases lay in between. Germline lookup yields CDR1 MNHNY and CDR2 SVGAGI (reference sequence). The CDR3 nucleotides read TGTGCCAGCAGTTACGGGGTTACCTACGAGCAGTACTTC. This codes for CASSYGVTYEQYF.

The V call is TRBV6-5, the J call TRBJ2-5, with D possibly called TRBD1 or TRBD2 (5 bases each). This CDR3 spans 14 amino acids. Deletions cut 6 bases from V and 5 bases from J, with 16 bases between. Germline V CDR1 and CDR2: MNHEY, SVGAGI. This CDR3 reads CASSSYGAGETQYF. In DNA form, the CDR3 reads TGTGCCAGCAGCTCTTACGGGGCGGGCGAGACCCAGTACTTC.

This clonotype showed up many times. The chain recombines TRBV5-6 with TRBJ2-7; D may be TRBD1 (5 bases). Germline values: CDR1 SGHDT, CDR2 YYEEEE. The ends were cut back, 4 bases at V and 6 bases at J, with 14 bases in the middle. The CDR3 totals 13 residues. The CDR3 loop reads CASSANQGSEQYF. CDR3 sequence (DNA): TGTGCCAGCAGCGCTAACCAGGGTAGCGAGCAGTACTTC.

This clonotype has more than one count but fewer than ten. The chain is built from TRBV7-2 and TRBJ2-1; D gene uncertain. V lost 6 bases and J lost 0, with 9 bases in between. This CDR3 has 14 residues. Germline V gives CDR1 SGHTA, CDR2 FQGNSA. The CDR3 sequence: CASRPTPSYNEQFF. Written as DNA, the CDR3 is TGTGCCAGCAGACCAACCCCCTCCTACAATGAGCAGTTCTTC.

This clonotype has ten or more counts. V is TRBV5-4 and J is TRBJ2-5; D call uncertain. V shed 0 bases and J shed 5 bases, with 5 bases lying between them. Germline CDR1 reads SGHNT; CDR2 reads YYREEE (reference sequence). The CDR3 is 12 amino acids. CDR3 in amino acids: CASSLGLETQYF. As DNA, the CDR3 is TGTGCCAGCAGCTTGGGCCTCGAGACCCAGTACTTC.

In this sample, this clonotype turned up a few times. This chain joins TRBV7-8 and TRBJ2-1, with D perhaps matching TRBD2 (6 bases). Trimming left V 1 base short and J 6 bases short, with 13 bases between. The germline CDR1 and CDR2 sequences are SGHVS and FQNEAQ. This CDR3 has 15 amino acids. The CDR3 nucleotides read TGTGCCAGCAGCTTAGTGACTAGTCGCTCCAATGAGCAGTTCTTC. Translation gives CASSLVTSRSNEQFF.

V and J are TRBV15 and TRBJ2-7; D gene uncertain. CDR3 length equals 14 residues. The germline V and J ends were trimmed by 0 bases and 2 bases, with 8 bases remaining between them. The germline CDR1 and CDR2 sequences are LNHNV and YYDKDF (reference sequence). The CDR3 is CATSRESPPYEQYF. For the CDR3, the DNA is TGTGCCACCAGCAGAGAAAGTCCCCCCTACGAGCAGTACTTC.

This clonotype was seen a handful of times. In nucleotides, the CDR3 is TGTGCCAGCAGCACGAGGACAGGGGGAGTCGGTGAGCAGTTCTTC. Translated: CASSTRTGGVGEQFF. The chain has TRBV7-9 and TRBJ2-1, with 10 bases fitting TRBD1. CDR3 length: 15 residues. Germline CDR1 and CDR2: SEHNR and FQNEAQ (reference sequence). Losses at the gene ends were 5 bases for V and 9 bases for J; bases not matched to a gene: 10.

This clonotype occurred many times. V and J are TRBV14 and TRBJ2-7, with TRBD2 as a possible D gene (6 bases). CDR1 is SGHDN and CDR2 is FVKESK in the germline V gene. Trimming stripped 1 base from V and 7 bases from J, with 17 bases between. The CDR3 has 15 amino acids. CDR3 residues: CASSQALRGPGEQYF. Written as DNA, the CDR3 is TGTGCCAGCAGCCAAGCTTTGCGGGGCCCTGGAGAGCAGTACTTC.

The gene calls are TRBV5-5 and TRBJ2-1; 11 nucleotides match TRBD1. The CDR3 is 15 amino acids. V lost 5 bases to trimming and J lost 3 bases; unmatched junction nucleotides: 4. Germline lookup yields CDR1 SGHKS and CDR2 YYEKEE (reference sequence). CDR3 nucleotides: TGTGCCAGCAGACGAGGGACAGGGGGCTACAATGAGCAGTTCTTC. Residues: CASRRGTGGYNEQFF.

The table lists this clonotype with a few counts. J is TRBJ2-4 and V is TRBV25-1, with TRBD2 as a possible D gene (6 bases). Deletions cut 6 bases from V and 11 bases from J, with 20 bases between. From germline, CDR1 is MGHDK and CDR2 SYGVNS. The CDR3 runs to 14 residues. The CDR3 DNA reads TGTGCCAGCAGCCCCGGGACTGGGGTAATAGTTCAGTACTTC. This codes for CASSPGTGVIVQYF.

Ten or more counts support this clonotype. The CDR3 sequence is CATSDAPGQGINTGELFF. The CDR3 DNA reads TGTGCCACCAGTGATGCCCCGGGACAGGGGATCAACACCGGGGAGCTGTTTTTT. The chain uses TRBV24-1 and TRBJ2-2; 10 bases are a match to TRBD1. Trimming removed 3 bases from V and 2 bases from J; junction bases left unmatched: 8. This CDR3 comprises 18 residues. CDR1 is KGHDR, CDR2 SFDVKD, per germline.

This clonotype was picked up a small number of times. The chain carries TRBV29-1 and TRBJ1-1; TRBD1 matches 7 bases. Germline V gene sequence: CDR1 SQVTM, CDR2 ANQGSEA. This CDR3 has 15 amino acids. J lost 7 bases, V lost 7 bases, and 18 bases had no gene match. The CDR3 region has the DNA TGCAGCGCCTTATCCCCGACAGGGTTTCCCCGTGAAGCTTTCTTT. It specifies CSALSPTGFPREAFF.

This clonotype came up many times. The V and J genes are TRBV29-1 and TRBJ1-2; D gene unclear. Germline CDR1 is SQVTM and CDR2 is ANQGSEA. The CDR3 totals 12 residues. Trimming stripped 6 bases from V and 4 bases from J, with 12 bases between. The CDR3 nucleotides are TGCAGCGTCGTTGACGGATTCTATGGCTACACCTTC. Translated: CSVVDGFYGYTF.

This clonotype has just a few counts. The chain couples TRBV20-1 to TRBJ2-7; 7 positions match TRBD1. The CDR3 extends over 13 amino acids. The ends lost 6 bases at V and 2 bases at J; junction bases unmatched: 7. Germline-derived CDR1 and CDR2 are DFQATT and SNEGSKA (reference sequence). DNA of the CDR3: TGCAGTGCCAGGGACAGCCACCCCTACGAGCAGTACTTC. Its protein is CSARDSHPYEQYF.

The V gene is TRBV6-1, the J gene TRBJ2-5, with D uncertain. V shed 5 bases and J shed 5 bases, with 9 bases lying between them. CDR3 length: 12 residues. Germline CDR1 is MNHNS and CDR2 is SASEGT. The CDR3 spells CASSHLGETQYF. CDR3 bases: TGTGCCAGCAGTCACCTCGGGGAGACCCAGTACTTC.

The table lists this clonotype with a few counts. The chain is built from TRBV4-1 and TRBJ2-5, with a possible D match to TRBD2 (5 bases). Germline values: CDR1 MGHRA, CDR2 YSYEKL. The CDR3 is 14 amino acids. The V gene lost 3 bases and the J gene lost 6 bases, with 14 bases spanning the gap. CDR3 sequence: CASSQPGQRKTQYF. The CDR3 bases are TGCGCCAGCAGCCAGCCTGGGCAGCGGAAGACCCAGTACTTC.